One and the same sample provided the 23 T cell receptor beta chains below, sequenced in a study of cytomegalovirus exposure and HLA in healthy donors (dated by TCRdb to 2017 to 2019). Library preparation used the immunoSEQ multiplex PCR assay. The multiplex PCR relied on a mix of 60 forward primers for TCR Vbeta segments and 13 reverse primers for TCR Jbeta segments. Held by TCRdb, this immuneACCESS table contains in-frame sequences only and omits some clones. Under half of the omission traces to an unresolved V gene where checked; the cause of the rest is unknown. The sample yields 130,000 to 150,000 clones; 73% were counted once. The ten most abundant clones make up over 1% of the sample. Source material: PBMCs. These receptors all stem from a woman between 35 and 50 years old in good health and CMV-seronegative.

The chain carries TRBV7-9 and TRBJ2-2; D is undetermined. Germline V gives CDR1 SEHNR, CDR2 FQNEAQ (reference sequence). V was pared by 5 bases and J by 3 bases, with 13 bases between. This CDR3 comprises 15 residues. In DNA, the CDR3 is TGTGCCAGCAGCCTCCCCGGTGTAGACACCGGGGAGCTGTTTTTT. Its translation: CASSLPGVDTGELFF.

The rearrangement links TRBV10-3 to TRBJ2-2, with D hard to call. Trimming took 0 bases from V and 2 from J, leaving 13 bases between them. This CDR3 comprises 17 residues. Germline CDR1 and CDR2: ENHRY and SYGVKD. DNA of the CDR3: TGTGCCATCAGTGAGTCGCTGGGCATGGTAAACACCGGGGAGCTGTTTTTT. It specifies CAISESLGMVNTGELFF.

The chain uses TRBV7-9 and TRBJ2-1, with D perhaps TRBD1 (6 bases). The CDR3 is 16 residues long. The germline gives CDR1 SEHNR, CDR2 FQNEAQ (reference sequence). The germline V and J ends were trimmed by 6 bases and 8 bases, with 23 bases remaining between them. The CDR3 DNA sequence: TGTGCCAGCAGTCTAGGGCCCCGGGCAGGGGTCGATGAGCAGTTCTTC. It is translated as CASSLGPRAGVDEQFF. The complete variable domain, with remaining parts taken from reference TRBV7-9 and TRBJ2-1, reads DTGVSQNPRHKITKRGQNVTFRCDPISEHNRLYWYRQTLGQGPEFLTYFQNEAQLEKSRLLSDRFSAERPKGSFSTLEIQRTEQGDSAMYLCASSLGPRAGVDEQFFGPGTRLTVL.

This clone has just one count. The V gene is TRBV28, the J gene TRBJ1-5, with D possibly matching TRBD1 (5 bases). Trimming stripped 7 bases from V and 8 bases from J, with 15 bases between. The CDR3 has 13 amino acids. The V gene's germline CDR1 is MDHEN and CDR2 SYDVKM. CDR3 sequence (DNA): TGTGCCAGCATTGAGGCAGGGAAGGAGCCCCAGCATTTT. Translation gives CASIEAGKEPQHF.

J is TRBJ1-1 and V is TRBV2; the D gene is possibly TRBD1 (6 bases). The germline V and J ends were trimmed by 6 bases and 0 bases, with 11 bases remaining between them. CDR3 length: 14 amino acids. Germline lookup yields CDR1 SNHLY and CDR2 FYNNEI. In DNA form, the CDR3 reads TGTGCCAGCAGGGCAGGGGATATGAACACTGAAGCTTTCTTT. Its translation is CASRAGDMNTEAFF.

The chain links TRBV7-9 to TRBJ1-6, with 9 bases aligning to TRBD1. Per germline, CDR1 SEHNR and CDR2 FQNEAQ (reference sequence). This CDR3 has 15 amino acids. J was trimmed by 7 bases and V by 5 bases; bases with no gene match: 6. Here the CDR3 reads CASSQGQGDNSPLHF. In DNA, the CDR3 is TGTGCCAGCAGCCAGGGACAGGGAGACAATTCACCCCTCCACTTT.

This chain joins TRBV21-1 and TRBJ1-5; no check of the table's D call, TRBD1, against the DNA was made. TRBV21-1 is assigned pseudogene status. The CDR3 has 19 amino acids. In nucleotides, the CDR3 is TGTGCCAGCAGCAGCTTGACAATCCTAGGGGCTTATAGCAATCAGCCCCAGCATTTT. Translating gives CASSSLTILGAYSNQPQHF.

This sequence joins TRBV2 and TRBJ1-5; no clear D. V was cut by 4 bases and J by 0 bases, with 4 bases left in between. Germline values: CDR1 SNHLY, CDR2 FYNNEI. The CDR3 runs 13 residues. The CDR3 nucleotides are TGTGCCAGCAGTGCTTATAGCAATCAGCCCCAGCATTTT. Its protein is CASSAYSNQPQHF.

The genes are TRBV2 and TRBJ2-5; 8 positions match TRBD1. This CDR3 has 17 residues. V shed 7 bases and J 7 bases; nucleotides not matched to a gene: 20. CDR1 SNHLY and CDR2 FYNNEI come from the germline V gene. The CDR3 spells CASIPRWTGNLIRTQYF. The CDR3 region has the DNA TGTGCCAGCATTCCGAGGTGGACAGGGAATCTAATCAGGACCCAGTACTTC.

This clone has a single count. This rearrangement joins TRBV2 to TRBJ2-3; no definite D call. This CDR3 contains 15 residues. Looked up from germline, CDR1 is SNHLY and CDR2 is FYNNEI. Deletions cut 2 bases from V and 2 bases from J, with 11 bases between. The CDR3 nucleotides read TGTGCCAGCAGTGAATTACCGCTCTACACAGATACGCAGTATTTT. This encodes CASSELPLYTDTQYF.

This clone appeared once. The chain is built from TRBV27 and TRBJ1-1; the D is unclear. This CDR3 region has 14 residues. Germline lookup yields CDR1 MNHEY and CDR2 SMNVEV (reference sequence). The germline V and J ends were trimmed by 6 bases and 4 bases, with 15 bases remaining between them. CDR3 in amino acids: CASSFGLASTEAFF. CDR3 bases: TGTGCCAGCAGCTTTGGGCTAGCCAGCACTGAAGCTTTCTTT.

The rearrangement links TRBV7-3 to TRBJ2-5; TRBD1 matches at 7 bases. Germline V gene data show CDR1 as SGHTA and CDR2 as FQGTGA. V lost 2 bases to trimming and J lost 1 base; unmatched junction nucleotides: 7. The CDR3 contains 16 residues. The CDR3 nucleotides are TGTGCCAGCAGCTTACGGGGACAGAACTCCCAAGAGACCCAGTACTTC. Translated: CASSLRGQNSQETQYF.

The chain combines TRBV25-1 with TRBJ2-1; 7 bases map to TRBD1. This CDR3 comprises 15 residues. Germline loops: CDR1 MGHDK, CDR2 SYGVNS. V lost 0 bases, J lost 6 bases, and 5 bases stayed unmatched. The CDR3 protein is CASSEYDRVGNEQFF. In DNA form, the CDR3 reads TGTGCCAGCAGTGAATATGACAGGGTGGGCAATGAGCAGTTCTTC. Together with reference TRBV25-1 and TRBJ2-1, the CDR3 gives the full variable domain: EADIYQTPRYLVIGTGKKITLECSQTMGHDKMYWYQQDPGMELHLIHYSYGVNSTEKGDLSSESTVSRIRTEHFPLTLESARPSHTSQYLCASSEYDRVGNEQFFGPGTRLTVL.

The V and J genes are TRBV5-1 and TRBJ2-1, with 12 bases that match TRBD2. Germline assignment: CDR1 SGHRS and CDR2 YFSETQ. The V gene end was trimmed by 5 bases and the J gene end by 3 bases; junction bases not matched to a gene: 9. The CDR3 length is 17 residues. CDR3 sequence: CASSYGLAGSFYNEQFF. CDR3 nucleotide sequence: TGCGCCAGCAGTTACGGACTAGCGGGGAGTTTCTACAATGAGCAGTTCTTC.

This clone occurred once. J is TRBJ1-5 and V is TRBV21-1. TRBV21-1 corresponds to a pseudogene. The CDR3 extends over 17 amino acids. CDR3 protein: CASSSGGWQRSNQPQHF. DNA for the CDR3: TGTGCCAGCAGCTCCGGTGGCTGGCAGCGGAGCAATCAGCCCCAGCATTTT.

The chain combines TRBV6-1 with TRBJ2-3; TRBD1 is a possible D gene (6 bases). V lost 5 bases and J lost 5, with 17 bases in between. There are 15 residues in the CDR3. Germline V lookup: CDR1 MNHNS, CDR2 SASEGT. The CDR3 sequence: CASSNRVGIGDTQYF. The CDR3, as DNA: TGTGCCAGCAGTAACAGGGTCGGTATTGGAGATACGCAGTATTTT.

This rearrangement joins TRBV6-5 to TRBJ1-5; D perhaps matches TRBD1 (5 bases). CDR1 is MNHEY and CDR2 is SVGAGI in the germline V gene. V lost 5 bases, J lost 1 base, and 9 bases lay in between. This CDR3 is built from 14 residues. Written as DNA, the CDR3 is TGTGCCAGCAGTCTGGGGGGGAGCAATCAGCCCCAGCATTTT. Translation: CASSLGGSNQPQHF.

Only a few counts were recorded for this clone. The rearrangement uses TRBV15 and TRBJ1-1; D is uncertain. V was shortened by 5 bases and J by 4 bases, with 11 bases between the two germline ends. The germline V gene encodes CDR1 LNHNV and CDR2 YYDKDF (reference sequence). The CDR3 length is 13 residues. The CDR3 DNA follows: TGTGCCACCAGCCTAGAACGAGTCACTGAAGCTTTCTTT. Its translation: CATSLERVTEAFF.

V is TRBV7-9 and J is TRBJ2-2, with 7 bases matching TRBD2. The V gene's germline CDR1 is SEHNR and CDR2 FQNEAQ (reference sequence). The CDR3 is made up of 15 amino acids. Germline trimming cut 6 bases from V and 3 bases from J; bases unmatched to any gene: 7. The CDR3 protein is CASRTGGKYTGELFF. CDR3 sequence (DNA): TGTGCCAGCAGGACCGGGGGGAAGTACACCGGGGAGCTGTTTTTT.

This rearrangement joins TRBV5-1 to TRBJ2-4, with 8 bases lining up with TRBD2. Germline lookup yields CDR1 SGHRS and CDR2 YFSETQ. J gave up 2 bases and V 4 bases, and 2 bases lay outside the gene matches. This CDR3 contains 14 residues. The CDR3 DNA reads TGCGCCAGCAGCCCGGGGGGGACCAAAAACATTCAGTACTTC. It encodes CASSPGGTKNIQYF.

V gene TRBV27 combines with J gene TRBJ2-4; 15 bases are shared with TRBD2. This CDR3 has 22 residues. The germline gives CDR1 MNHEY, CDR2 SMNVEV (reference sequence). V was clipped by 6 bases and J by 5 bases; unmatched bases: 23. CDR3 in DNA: TGTGCCAGCAGACCCAATATGGGAACCGGGACTAGCGGGGGGCAGGTCGAAAACATTCAGTACTTC. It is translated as CASRPNMGTGTSGGQVENIQYF.

The CDR3: CASNSYNSPLHF. In DNA, the CDR3 is TGTGCCAGTAACAGCTATAATTCACCCCTCCACTTT. The chain couples TRBV19 to TRBJ1-6; no definite D call. CDR3 length: 12 amino acids. CDR1 LNHDA and CDR2 SQIVND come from the germline V gene (reference sequence). Between the trimmed V and J ends, which lost 7 bases and 3 bases, there was a span of 4 bases.

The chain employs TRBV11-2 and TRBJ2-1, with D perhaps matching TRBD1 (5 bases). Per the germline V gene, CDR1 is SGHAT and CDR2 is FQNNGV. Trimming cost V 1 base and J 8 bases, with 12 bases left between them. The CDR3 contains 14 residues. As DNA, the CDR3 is TGTGCCAGCAGCTTAGTTCTCCAGGGTCATGAGCAGTTCTTC. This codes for CASSLVLQGHEQFF.